Listed below are T cell receptor beta chains from one sample, sequenced in a study of immune cell composition in non-small cell lung cancer. Repertoires were generated with immunoSEQ multiplex PCR, while TCRdb's copy carries only in-frame clones and drops some. Here the sample spans 2,000 to 2,500 clones, 70% to 80% being singletons. Sequences were obtained from lung tumor tissue. The receptors were gathered from a human donor with non-small cell lung cancer. The CDR3 runs from the conserved cysteine through the conserved F or W. The D gene is left open where the match is weak. A row's size may be missing; if present it is once, few, many or a size class.

d_gene	j_gene	v_gene	abundance	CDR3aa	CDR3nt
.	TRBJ1-2	TRBV27	.	CASSSLAATNGYTF	TGTGCCAGCAGCTCATTAGCAGCGACCAACGGCTACACCTTC
TRBD1	TRBJ2-5	TRBV9	.	CASSTTTGRETQYF	TGTGCCAGCAGCACAACGACAGGGCGTGAGACCCAGTACTTC
.	TRBJ1-1	TRBV6-4	.	CASSAGGVNTEAFF	TGTGCCAGCAGTGCCGGGGGTGTGAACACTGAAGCTTTCTTT
.	TRBJ1-2	TRBV5-8	once	CASSSGAYGYTF	TGTGCCAGCAGCTCAGGGGCCTATGGCTACACCTTC
.	TRBJ2-1	TRBV4-1	.	CASSTRDSGKDEQFF	TGCGCCAGCAGCACCCGGGACTCGGGTAAGGATGAGCAGTTCTTC
TRBD1	TRBJ2-2	TRBV19	once	CASRSRQGVAGELFF	TGTGCCAGTAGATCGAGACAGGGGGTGGCCGGGGAGCTGTTTTTT
TRBD1	TRBJ2-3	TRBV7-2	few	CASSRRQGNTDTQYF	TGTGCCAGCAGCCGTCGACAGGGAAACACAGATACGCAGTATTTT
TRBD2	TRBJ2-3	TRBV4-2	.	CASSPVAGGTDTQYF	TGTGCCAGCAGCCCCGTAGCGGGAGGGACAGATACGCAGTATTTT
.	TRBJ2-6	TRBV11-2	.	CASSFLLSGANVLTF	TGTGCCAGCAGCTTCCTACTCTCTGGGGCCAACGTCCTGACTTTC
TRBD2	TRBJ2-3	TRBV2	.	CASNRDYTDTQYF	TGTGCCAGCAACCGGGACTACACAGATACGCAGTATTTT
.	TRBJ1-6	TRBV7-2	.	CASSLFWLGQGFSPLHF	TGTGCCAGCAGCTTATTTTGGTTGGGTCAGGGGTTTTCACCCCTCCACTTT
TRBD1	TRBJ1-1	TRBV19	.	CASSIVGTGVSEAFF	TGTGCCAGTAGTATAGTCGGAACAGGGGTTTCTGAAGCTTTCTTT
TRBD2	TRBJ2-1	TRBV4-2	.	CASSQDHTSGLYNEQFF	TGTGCCAGCAGCCAAGATCACACTAGCGGACTGTACAATGAGCAGTTCTTC
TRBD2	TRBJ2-1	TRBV9	.	CASTTSGGDNEQFF	TGTGCCAGTACCACTAGCGGGGGGGACAATGAGCAGTTCTTC
TRBD1	TRBJ1-2	TRBV18	few	CASSPQGQANYGYTF	TGTGCCAGCTCACCACAGGGACAGGCGAACTATGGCTACACCTTC
TRBD1	TRBJ2-7	TRBV5-4	.	CASSQGQGSYEQYF	TGTGCCAGCAGCCAAGGACAGGGGTCCTACGAGCAGTACTTC
.	TRBJ2-1	TRBV7-9	.	CASSPYNEQFF	TGTGCCAGCAGCCCATACAATGAGCAGTTCTTC
.	TRBJ2-7	TRBV4-2	.	CASSLQGGFSYEQYF	TGTGCCAGCAGCCTCCAAGGAGGTTTCTCCTACGAGCAGTACTTC
TRBD1	TRBJ1-4	TRBV2	.	CASRYLQGPIEKLFF	TGTGCCAGCAGATACCTACAGGGGCCTATAGAAAAACTGTTTTTT
TRBD1	TRBJ2-1	TRBV10-3	.	CAISTRTGGNYNEQFF	TGTGCCATCAGTACGAGGACAGGGGGCAATTACAATGAGCAGTTCTTC
.	TRBJ2-3	TRBV18	.	CASSPGQSDTQYF	TGTGCCAGCTCCCCCGGACAGTCAGATACGCAGTATTTT
.	TRBJ1-5	TRBV28	few	CASSQRGGQPQHF	TGTGCCAGCAGTCAAAGAGGGGGTCAGCCCCAGCATTTT
TRBD1	TRBJ2-7	TRBV7-9	.	CASSPSGTGSYEQYF	TGTGCCAGCAGCCCCTCCGGGACAGGCTCCTACGAGCAGTACTTC
TRBD2	TRBJ2-1	TRBV7-3	.	CASSLRGGSSYNEQFF	TGTGCCAGCAGCTTAAGGGGCGGGAGCTCCTACAATGAGCAGTTCTTC
.	TRBJ1-5	TRBV19	few	CASSRQVDQPQHF	TGTGCCAGTAGTCGGCAGGTCGATCAGCCCCAGCATTTT
.	TRBJ2-2	TRBV29-1	.	CSARVKMNTGELFF	TGCAGCGCTCGGGTAAAGATGAACACCGGGGAGCTGTTTTTT
.	TRBJ2-5	TRBV5-4	.	CASSAPLRGKQETQYF	TGTGCCAGCAGCGCTCCGTTGAGGGGGAAACAAGAGACCCAGTACTTC
.	TRBJ1-5	TRBV2	.	CASSAQGGQPQHF	TGTGCCAGCAGTGCACAGGGTGGTCAGCCCCAGCATTTT
TRBD1	TRBJ1-5	TRBV5-4	.	CASSLGTGNQPQHF	TGTGCCAGCAGCCTAGGGACAGGCAATCAGCCCCAGCATTTT
.	TRBJ2-1	TRBV7-3	.	CASSFGGSSYNEQFF	TGTGCCAGCAGCTTTGGAGGGAGCTCCTACAATGAGCAGTTCTTC
.	TRBJ2-3	TRBV4-2	.	CASSLQPITDTSTDTQYF	TGTGCCAGCAGCCTGCAACCGATTACAGATACTAGCACAGATACGCAGTATTTT
TRBD2	TRBJ2-3	TRBV10-3	.	CAIGAGGSTDTQYF	TGTGCCATCGGGGCGGGGGGCTCCACAGATACGCAGTATTTT
TRBD1	TRBJ2-7	TRBV19	few	CASSRTGASYEQYF	TGTGCCAGTAGCCGGACAGGCGCCTCCTACGAGCAGTACTTC
.	TRBJ2-5	TRBV11-1	once	CASSLSGETQYF	TGTGCCAGCAGCTTAAGCGGAGAGACCCAGTACTTC
TRBD1	TRBJ1-2	TRBV2	few	CASSGGGRYYGYTF	TGTGCCAGCAGTGGAGGGGGCCGGTACTATGGCTACACCTTC
.	TRBJ2-3	TRBV27	.	CATWKVGVDTQYF	TGTGCCACCTGGAAGGTGGGAGTAGATACGCAGTATTTT
.	TRBJ1-2	TRBV7-2	.	CASSFDRRGYTF	TGTGCCAGCAGCTTCGACAGAAGGGGCTACACCTTC
TRBD1	TRBJ1-1	TRBV6-5	.	CASSYGDSHTEAFF	TGTGCCAGCAGTTACGGGGACAGCCACACTGAAGCTTTCTTT
.	TRBJ2-1	TRBV7-2	.	CASSLTSGGLEQFF	TGTGCCAGCAGCCTAACTTCCGGGGGACTCGAGCAGTTCTTC
TRBD1	TRBJ1-1	TRBV19	few	CASSRTGTGVPEAFF	TGTGCCAGTAGCCGAACCGGGACAGGGGTCCCTGAAGCTTTCTTT
.	TRBJ2-7	TRBV21-1	few	CAIPLRGKVDYEQYF	TGTGCCATCCCGCTGAGAGGAAAGGTCGACTACGAGCAGTACTTC
TRBD1	TRBJ2-2	TRBV2	.	CASAGQGNTGELFF	TGTGCCAGCGCGGGACAGGGGAACACCGGGGAGCTGTTTTTT
TRBD2	TRBJ2-7	TRBV5-1	.	CASSIGLAGRSSYEQYF	TGCGCCAGCAGCATCGGACTAGCGGGAAGGAGCTCCTACGAGCAGTACTTC
.	TRBJ2-3	TRBV5-4	.	CASSRGAGGTDTQYF	TGTGCCAGCAGCCGGGGGGCGGGGGGCACAGATACGCAGTATTTT
.	TRBJ2-7	TRBV5-4	.	CASSLGGAQIEQYF	TGTGCCAGCAGCTTAGGGGGGGCCCAGATCGAGCAGTACTTC
TRBD1	TRBJ2-2	TRBV5-8	few	CASSLSPGQSTGELFF	TGTGCCAGCAGCTTGTCACCGGGACAGAGCACCGGGGAGCTGTTTTTT
TRBD2	TRBJ2-7	TRBV28	.	CASSPSSGRAFEQYF	TGTGCCAGCAGTCCATCTAGCGGGAGGGCCTTCGAGCAGTACTTC
.	TRBJ1-3	TRBV14	.	CASSQNFWASGNTIYF	TGTGCCAGCAGCCAGAATTTTTGGGCCTCTGGAAACACCATATATTTT
.	TRBJ2-3	TRBV5-1	.	CASSLGFPGTAGTDTQYF	TGCGCCAGCAGCTTGGGGTTCCCTGGGACTGCCGGGACAGATACGCAGTATTTT
TRBD1	TRBJ2-7	TRBV27	.	CASSPRDRGHEQYF	TGTGCCAGCAGCCCACGCGACAGGGGGCACGAGCAGTACTTC
.	TRBJ1-1	TRBV6-6	few	CASSYTVNTEAFF	TGTGCCAGCAGTTATACAGTGAACACTGAAGCTTTCTTT
TRBD2	TRBJ2-3	TRBV5-4	.	CASSRAAGAITDTQYF	TGTGCCAGCAGCCGGGCAGCGGGGGCCATCACAGATACGCAGTATTTT
.	TRBJ1-1	TRBV5-1	few	CASTQEPTDQAFF	TGCGCCAGCACCCAAGAACCGACAGATCAAGCTTTCTTT
.	TRBJ1-2	TRBV29-1	.	CSVEDLPGYTF	TGCAGCGTTGAAGATCTCCCGGGCTACACCTTC
.	TRBJ2-2	TRBV11-3	.	CASSSGRGGAGELFF	TGTGCCAGCAGCTCCGGACGAGGAGGGGCCGGGGAGCTGTTTTTT
TRBD2	TRBJ2-1	TRBV27	.	CASSLSTGGDEQFF	TGTGCCAGCAGTTTATCTACGGGGGGAGATGAGCAGTTCTTC
TRBD2	TRBJ2-3	TRBV9	few	CASSVGQAGVTDTQYF	TGTGCCAGCAGCGTAGGGCAAGCGGGGGTCACAGATACGCAGTATTTT
TRBD1	TRBJ1-2	TRBV6-5	.	CASSRQGAGYGYTF	TGTGCCAGCAGTCGACAGGGGGCAGGGTATGGCTACACCTTC
.	TRBJ2-5	TRBV11-3	few	CASSSNWQETQYF	TGTGCCAGCAGCTCAAACTGGCAAGAGACCCAGTACTTC
.	TRBJ2-3	TRBV5-1	.	CASTYQGAWADTQYF	TGCGCCAGCACCTATCAAGGGGCCTGGGCAGATACGCAGTATTTT